This TCR beta chain was captured by sequencing in a study of shared clonotypes between healthy human individuals. Libraries were prepared by immunoSEQ multiplex PCR; TCRdb keeps only in-frame clonotypes and omits some of them. The table includes about 2 million clones, about 95% detected once. This clone showed up just once. Cells designated naive CD8 were CD45RO-negative and were positively selected for CCR7, with terminally differentiated effector memory CD45RA+ cells excluded. The V end lost 2 bases, the J end lost 7 bases, and 9 bases lay between the germline ends. The CDR3 runs 13 residues. The germline V gene has CDR1 MGHRA and CDR2 YSYEKL.

The TCR comes from a man aged 18-30 years in good health. Sequencing input: naive CD8+ T cells sorted from blood. V and J are TRBV4-1 and TRBJ2-1; D remains ambiguous. The CDR3 coding sequence is TGCGCCAGCAGCCAAAGGAACGATAATGAGCAGTTCTTC. Its protein product is CASSQRNDNEQFF.